This section outlines one TCR beta chain sequence together with its context. These data originate in a study of blood T cell repertoires in COVID-19. The wider study: There were acute and convalescent COVID-19 samples, and they came from the United States, Italy and Spain. T cells, B-cell-depleted T cells, or PBMCs supplied cDNA or gDNA.

How the authors handled the data: Reference gene primer amplification gave nucleated cell count estimates. Generated by immunoSEQ multiplex PCR, the TCRdb table keeps only in-frame clones and is missing some. The DNA gave D and trimming, while V, J and clone size come from that table. This sample has 150,000 to 180,000 clones, with 65% to 90% found just once. The clonotype was recovered from a woman aged 50 to 65 with acute or convalescent COVID-19. Sequenced input: peripheral blood.

The CDR3: CASTPRGQGFNEQYF. CDR3 DNA: TGTGCCAGCACCCCGAGGGGACAGGGGTTCAACGAGCAGTACTTC. The rearrangement links TRBV11-1 to TRBJ2-7; 10 nucleotides align to TRBD1. The J segment lost 5 bases and the V segment lost 7 bases, leaving 11 bases of the junction unmatched. The CDR3 sequence is 15 residues long. Germline-derived CDR1 and CDR2 are SGHAT and FQDESV (reference sequence).